Listed here are 18 T cell receptor beta chains from one sample, sequenced in a study of beta chain features in type 1 diabetes. No antigens are known for them. Reverse transcribing all isolated RNA meant expressed TCRB transcripts were sequenced. The repertoire was sequenced with immunoSEQ multiplex PCR; TCRdb's copy has only in-frame clones and lacks some. The sample consists of 600,000 to 700,000 clones, 10% to 15% of them appearing once. The study, taken as a whole, reports: All four CD4+ subsets from Type 1 diabetes patients carried moderately but significantly shorter TCRB CDR3s.

What was sequenced was naive CD4+ T cells from blood. These receptors all stem from a young man with type 1 diabetes.

A few counts support this clone. This chain uses TRBV5-1 with TRBJ1-4, with 11 positions matching TRBD1. CDR3 length: 15 amino acids. J gave up 6 bases and V 4 bases, and 5 bases lay outside the gene matches. Germline V gives CDR1 SGHRS, CDR2 YFSETQ. CDR3 nucleotide sequence: TGCGCCAGCAGCCCTGGGGACAGGGGGGATGAAAAACTGTTTTTT. This sequence encodes CASSPGDRGDEKLFF.

The chain links TRBV29-1 to TRBJ1-1; a possible D gene is TRBD1 (6 bases). The germline V gene encodes CDR1 SQVTM and CDR2 ANQGSEA. CDR3 length: 14 residues. Trimming pared 4 bases from V and 4 bases from J, leaving 16 bases between. The CDR3 sequence: CSVVEGTLGTEAFF. CDR3 nucleotides: TGCAGCGTTGTTGAAGGGACATTGGGCACTGAAGCTTTCTTT.

This clone was recorded a few times. V usage is TRBV5-4 and J usage is TRBJ2-3; D perhaps matches TRBD1 (6 bases). The CDR3 is 15 amino acids. From germline, CDR1 is SGHNT and CDR2 YYREEE (reference sequence). Trimming removed 0 bases from V and 5 bases from J, with 13 bases in between. This CDR3 is CASSLARNREDTQYF. CDR3 sequence (DNA): TGTGCCAGCAGCTTGGCCAGAAACAGGGAAGATACGCAGTATTTT.

To note about this clone: The same CDR3 arises from other DNA sequences in this sample as well. This chain links TRBV7-9 with TRBJ1-1; D gene uncertain. V lost 1 base and J 8 bases, leaving 5 bases between the germline ends. This CDR3 contains 11 residues. Germline loops: CDR1 SEHNR, CDR2 FQNEAQ (reference sequence). CDR3 residues: CASSLGREAFF. CDR3 nucleotides: TGTGCCAGCAGCTTAGGCCGCGAAGCTTTCTTT.

The chain combines TRBV5-1 with TRBJ2-6, with D tentatively TRBD1 (6 bases). The CDR3 is made up of 20 amino acids. Trimming cost V 0 bases and J 0 bases, with 19 bases left between them. CDR1 and CDR2 (germline): SGHRS, YFSETQ. CDR3: CASSLARNGQPFSGANVLTF. CDR3 coding DNA: TGCGCCAGCAGCTTGGCTCGGAACGGACAGCCCTTCTCTGGGGCCAACGTCCTGACTTTC.

This clone has only a few counts. The chain couples TRBV6-5 to TRBJ2-7; TRBD2 aligns across 8 bases. CDR1 and CDR2 (germline): MNHEY, SVGAGI. The CDR3 extends over 15 amino acids. With V trimmed by 5 bases and J by 2 bases, 8 bases remained unmatched. This CDR3 reads CASSPHGRGAYEQYF. In nucleotides, the CDR3 is TGTGCCAGCAGTCCCCACGGGCGGGGGGCCTACGAGCAGTACTTC.

On this clone: The identical CDR3 is also encoded by other nucleotide sequences in the sample. The chain couples TRBV7-6 to TRBJ2-3; D gene uncertain. V was clipped by 2 bases and J by 0 bases, with 0 bases between them. This CDR3 has 12 residues. Germline V CDR1 and CDR2: SGHVS, FNYEAQ. CDR3 sequence reads: CASSLSTDTQYF. CDR3 in DNA: TGTGCCAGCAGCTTAAGCACAGATACGCAGTATTTT.

This clone was detected a few times. V and J are TRBV29-1 and TRBJ1-3; no clear D gene. The CDR3 extends over 14 amino acids. Germline V gives CDR1 SQVTM, CDR2 ANQGSEA. Trimming pared 6 bases from V and 0 bases from J, leaving 12 bases between. This chain's CDR3 is CSVSAGYSGNTIYF. The CDR3, as DNA: TGCAGCGTAAGTGCGGGATACTCTGGAAACACCATATATTTT.

This chain connects TRBV4-1 to TRBJ1-2; D not resolved. The V gene lost 0 bases and the J gene lost 5 bases, with 13 bases spanning the gap. The CDR3 runs to 15 residues. Per germline, CDR1 MGHRA and CDR2 YSYEKL. CDR3 sequence reads: CASSQEPLEGYGYTF. CDR3 nucleotides: TGCGCCAGCAGCCAAGAACCATTAGAGGGTTATGGCTACACCTTC.

This clone showed up just a few times. The chain recombines TRBV30 with TRBJ2-2; D remains unclear. Between the trimmed V and J ends, which lost 5 bases and 6 bases, there was a span of 13 bases. The CDR3 sequence is 13 residues long. The germline gives CDR1 GTSNPN, CDR2 SVGIG (reference sequence). CDR3: CAWASSLPGELFF. CDR3 DNA sequence: TGTGCCTGGGCTAGTTCGTTGCCCGGGGAGCTGTTTTTT.

The rearrangement uses TRBV7-9 and TRBJ1-1, with D maybe TRBD1 (6 bases). CDR1 is SEHNR and CDR2 is FQNEAQ in the germline V gene (reference sequence). The CDR3 has 14 amino acids. V dropped 6 bases and J dropped 5 bases, with 16 bases sitting between them. CDR3 DNA: TGTGCCAGCAGAACCACAGGGCGTGGGACTGAAGCTTTCTTT. As protein: CASRTTGRGTEAFF.

There are a few counts of this clone. Other DNA sequences from this sample encode an identical CDR3 as well. The chain links TRBV6-5 to TRBJ1-6, with D maybe TRBD1 (5 bases). Trimming removed 2 bases from V and 9 bases from J, with 11 bases in between. Germline assignment: CDR1 MNHEY and CDR2 SVGAGI. The CDR3 totals 14 residues. Here the CDR3 reads CASSYGQGGSPLHF. The CDR3 region has the DNA TGTGCCAGCAGTTACGGGCAGGGTGGTTCACCCCTCCACTTT.

The chain uses TRBV5-1 and TRBJ1-2, with a possible D match to TRBD1 (6 bases). This CDR3 region has 15 residues. V was shortened by 2 bases and J by 7 bases, with 18 bases between the two germline ends. Per the germline V gene, CDR1 is SGHRS and CDR2 is YFSETQ. CDR3 bases: TGCGCCAGCAGCTTACAGGGAGTAGATGGGGCTGGCTACACCTTC. Its protein product is CASSLQGVDGAGYTF.

This chain connects TRBV4-1 to TRBJ1-5; D remains unclear. The CDR3 spans 19 residues. Between the trimmed V and J ends, which lost 0 bases and 1 base, there was a span of 19 bases. CDR1 and CDR2 from the germline V gene are MGHRA and YSYEKL. CDR3 loop: CASSQDLYGQARSNQPQHF. CDR3 nucleotides: TGCGCCAGCAGCCAAGATTTATATGGGCAGGCGAGGAGCAATCAGCCCCAGCATTTT.

This clone was detected a few times. The chain has TRBV9 and TRBJ2-7; 9 positions agree with TRBD1. Germline loops: CDR1 SGDLS, CDR2 YYNGEE. The V and J ends lost 2 bases and 3 bases, in that order; junction bases with no gene match: 6. The CDR3 has 15 amino acids. CDR3 in DNA: TGTGCCAGCAGCGTTACCGGGACAGGGTTCTACGAGCAGTACTTC. This gives the protein CASSVTGTGFYEQYF.

The chain carries TRBV30 and TRBJ1-1; 9 bases line up with TRBD1. The CDR3 extends over 14 amino acids. Germline assignment: CDR1 GTSNPN and CDR2 SVGIG (reference sequence). Trimming cost V 7 bases and J 4 bases; bases outside gene matches: 10. The CDR3 loop reads CAYDAQTGGTEAFF. The CDR3 region has the DNA TGTGCCTACGACGCCCAGACAGGGGGCACTGAAGCTTTCTTT.

This clone has a handful of counts. The chain carries TRBV2 and TRBJ2-2; no clear D. Trimming pared 4 bases from V and 5 bases from J, leaving 8 bases between. Germline-derived CDR1 and CDR2 are SNHLY and FYNNEI. CDR3 length: 13 residues. The CDR3 is CASSGDPTGELFF. The CDR3 region has the DNA TGTGCCAGCAGTGGGGATCCTACCGGGGAGCTGTTTTTT.

The V gene is TRBV18, the J gene TRBJ1-1; D is unresolved. Germline V gene data show CDR1 as KGHSH and CDR2 as LQKENI. The CDR3 totals 14 residues. With 0 bases removed from V and 0 bases from J, the gap between germline ends came to 5 bases. This CDR3 is CASSPPNMNTEAFF. CDR3 nucleotide sequence: TGTGCCAGCTCACCACCAAACATGAACACTGAAGCTTTCTTT.